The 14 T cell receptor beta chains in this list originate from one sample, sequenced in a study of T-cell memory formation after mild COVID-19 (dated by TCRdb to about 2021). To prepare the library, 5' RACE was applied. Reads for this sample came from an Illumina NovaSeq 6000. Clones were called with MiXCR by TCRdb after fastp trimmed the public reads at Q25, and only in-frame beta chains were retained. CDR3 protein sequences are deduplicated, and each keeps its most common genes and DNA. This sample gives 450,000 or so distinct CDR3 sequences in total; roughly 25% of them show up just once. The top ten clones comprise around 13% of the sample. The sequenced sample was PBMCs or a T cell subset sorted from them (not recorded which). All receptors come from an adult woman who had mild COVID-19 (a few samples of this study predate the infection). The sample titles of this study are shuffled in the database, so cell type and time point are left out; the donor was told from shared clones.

The CDR3 DNA sequence: TGTGCCAGCAGCTTAGGGCAGGGGACCTATGGCTACACCTTC. Protein product: CASSLGQGTYGYTF. The chain is built from TRBV11-2 and TRBJ1-2; a possible D gene is TRBD1 (6 bases). Germline-derived CDR1 and CDR2 are SGHAT and FQNNGV. Trimming left V 1 base short and J 4 bases short, with 10 bases between. The CDR3 covers 14 residues.

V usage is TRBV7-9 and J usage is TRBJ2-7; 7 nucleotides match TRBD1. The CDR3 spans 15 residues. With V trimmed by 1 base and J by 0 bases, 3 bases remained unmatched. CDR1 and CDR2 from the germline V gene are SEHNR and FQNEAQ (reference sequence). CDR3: CASSLGGTDSYEQYF. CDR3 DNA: TGTGCCAGCAGCTTAGGGGGGACAGACTCCTACGAGCAGTACTTC.

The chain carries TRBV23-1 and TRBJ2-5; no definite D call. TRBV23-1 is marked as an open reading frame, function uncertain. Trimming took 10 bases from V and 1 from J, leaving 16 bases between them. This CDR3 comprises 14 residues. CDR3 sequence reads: CAIYLRQIQETQYF. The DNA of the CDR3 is TGCGCCATCTATCTCAGACAAATCCAAGAGACCCAGTACTTC.

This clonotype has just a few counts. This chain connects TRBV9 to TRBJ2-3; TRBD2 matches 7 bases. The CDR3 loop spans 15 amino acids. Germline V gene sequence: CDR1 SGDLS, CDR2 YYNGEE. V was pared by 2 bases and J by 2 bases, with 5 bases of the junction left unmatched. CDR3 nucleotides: TGTGCCAGCAGCGTTTCTAGCGGCCCCACAGATACGCAGTATTTT. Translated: CASSVSSGPTDTQYF.

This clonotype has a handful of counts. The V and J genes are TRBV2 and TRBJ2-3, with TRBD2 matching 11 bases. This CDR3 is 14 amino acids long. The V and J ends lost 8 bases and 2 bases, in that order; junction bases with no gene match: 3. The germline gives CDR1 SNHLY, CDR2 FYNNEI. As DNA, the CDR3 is TGTGCCAGCGGGGGACTAGCGGCCACAGATACGCAGTATTTT. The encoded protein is CASGGLAATDTQYF.

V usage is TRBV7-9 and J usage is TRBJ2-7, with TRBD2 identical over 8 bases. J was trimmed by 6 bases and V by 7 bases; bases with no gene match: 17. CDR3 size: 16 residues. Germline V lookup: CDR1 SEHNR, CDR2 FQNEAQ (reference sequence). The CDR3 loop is CASTTPQPGGDREQYF. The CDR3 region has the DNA TGTGCCAGCACCACACCCCAACCCGGGGGGGATCGCGAGCAGTACTTC.

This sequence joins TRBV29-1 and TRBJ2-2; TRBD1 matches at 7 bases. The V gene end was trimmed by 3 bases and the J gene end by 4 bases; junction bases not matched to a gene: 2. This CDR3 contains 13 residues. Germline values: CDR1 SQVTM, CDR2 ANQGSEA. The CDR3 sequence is CSVETGFTGELFF. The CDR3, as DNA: TGCAGCGTTGAGACAGGGTTCACCGGGGAGCTGTTTTTT.

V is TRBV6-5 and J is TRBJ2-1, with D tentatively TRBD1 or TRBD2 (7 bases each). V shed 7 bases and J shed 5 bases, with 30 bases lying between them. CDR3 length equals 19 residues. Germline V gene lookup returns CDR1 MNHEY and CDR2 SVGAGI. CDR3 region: CASIPFGGGGLGPHNEQFF. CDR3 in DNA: TGTGCCAGCATCCCGTTTGGGGGAGGGGGCCTCGGCCCCCACAATGAGCAGTTCTTC.

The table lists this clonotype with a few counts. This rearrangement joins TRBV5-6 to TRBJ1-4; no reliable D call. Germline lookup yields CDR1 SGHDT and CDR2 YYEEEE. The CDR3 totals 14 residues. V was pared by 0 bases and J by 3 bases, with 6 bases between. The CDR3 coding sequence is TGTGCCAGCAGCTTGGGGAGAGCTAATGAAAAACTGTTTTTT. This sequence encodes CASSLGRANEKLFF.

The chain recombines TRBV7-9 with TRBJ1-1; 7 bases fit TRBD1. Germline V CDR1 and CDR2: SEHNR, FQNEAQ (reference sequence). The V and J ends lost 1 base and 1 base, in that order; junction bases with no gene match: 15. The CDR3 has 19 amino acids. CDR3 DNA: TGTGCCAGCAGCTTAGAAATCCTATACGGGGGACAGTCGAACACTGAAGCTTTCTTT. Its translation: CASSLEILYGGQSNTEAFF.

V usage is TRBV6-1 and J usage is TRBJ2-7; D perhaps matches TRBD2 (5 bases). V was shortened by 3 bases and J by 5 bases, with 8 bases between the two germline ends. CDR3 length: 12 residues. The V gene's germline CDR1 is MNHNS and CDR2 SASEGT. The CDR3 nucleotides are TGTGCCAGCAGTGAGAGGGTCCACGAGCAGTACTTC. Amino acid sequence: CASSERVHEQYF.

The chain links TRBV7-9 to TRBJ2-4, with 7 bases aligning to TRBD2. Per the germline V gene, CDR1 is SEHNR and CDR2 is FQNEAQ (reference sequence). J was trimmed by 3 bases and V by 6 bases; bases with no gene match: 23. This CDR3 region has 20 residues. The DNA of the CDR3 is TGTGCCAGCAGTCCAATCCCCGGGACTACATATTCTGTAGGCAAAAACATTCAGTACTTC. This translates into CASSPIPGTTYSVGKNIQYF.

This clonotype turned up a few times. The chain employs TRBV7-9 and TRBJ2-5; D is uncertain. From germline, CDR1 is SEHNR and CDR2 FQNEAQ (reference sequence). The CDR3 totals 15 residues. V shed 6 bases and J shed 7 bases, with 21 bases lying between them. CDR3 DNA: TGTGCCAGCAGTGTAGTCGTAACGGACGGCGTGACCCAGTACTTC. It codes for CASSVVVTDGVTQYF.

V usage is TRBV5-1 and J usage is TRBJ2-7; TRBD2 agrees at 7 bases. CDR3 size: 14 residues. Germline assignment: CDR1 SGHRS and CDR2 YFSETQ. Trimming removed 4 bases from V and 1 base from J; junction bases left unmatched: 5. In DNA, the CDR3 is TGCGCCAGCAGCACCAGCGGGGTTTCCTACGAGCAGTACTTC. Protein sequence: CASSTSGVSYEQYF.